Included here is one TCR beta chain sequence, with context. Its antigen is not identified. The CDR3 has 14 amino acids. The study ran the assay at deep level. Assay used: immunoSEQ multiplex PCR; TCRdb lists only in-frame clones, some missing. The sample lists a few hundred thousand clones, approximately 96% occurring once. The source of the sample is a study of shared clonotypes between healthy human individuals. Broader study findings: The study generally estimated greater richness for naive than memory subsets.

The chain carries TRBV12-1 and TRBJ2-7; the D call in the table, TRBD1, was not verified against the DNA. TRBV12-1 is a pseudogene segment. The sequence was collected from a man between 25 and 39 years old in good health. The sample taken for sequencing was memory CD8+ T cells sorted from blood. Subset here: CD45RO+ cells pooled with CCR7-negative TemRA cells. Here the CDR3 DNA reads TGTGCCAGATACTACAGGGGACGGGAGCACGAGCAGTACTTC. Its protein is CARYYRGREHEQYF.